Listed below are T cell receptor beta chains from one sample, sequenced in a study of early T cells in non-severe SARS-CoV-2 infection. TCRdb re-called the 5' RACE reads through MiXCR, storing one row per CDR3 protein. The sample holds under 70,000 distinct CDR3 sequences, around 13% seen once. The specimen sequenced was whole blood. Receptor source: an adult who was a healthcare worker with PCR-confirmed SARS-CoV-2 infection or an uninfected control (not recorded which). The CDR3 runs from the conserved cysteine through the conserved F or W. A D gene is named only where the DNA matches it firmly. Clone sizes are given selectively: once, few, many, or a class where the clone is expanded.

J,size,D,V,CDR3,DNA
TRBJ2-7,many,-,TRBV14,CASSQEAGLGYEQYF,TGTGCCAGCAGCCAAGAGGCTGGGTTGGGGTACGAGCAGTACTTC
TRBJ1-1,-,-,TRBV7-2,CASSLTHGNTEAFF,TGTGCCAGCAGCTTAACACACGGGAACACTGAAGCTTTCTTT
TRBJ1-4,few,TRBD1,TRBV15,CATSRATGGTNEKLFF,TGTGCCACCAGCAGAGCTACAGGGGGAACTAATGAAAAACTGTTTTTT
TRBJ2-1,-,TRBD2,TRBV27,CASSFLAGEHTNEQFF,TGTGCCAGCAGTTTCTTGGCGGGGGAACACACGAATGAGCAGTTCTTC
TRBJ2-1,few,-,TRBV29-1,CSATGYNEQFF,TGCAGCGCTACAGGATACAATGAGCAGTTCTTC
TRBJ1-6,many,-,TRBV20-1,CSARVWEGKSPLHF,TGCAGTGCTAGAGTTTGGGAAGGGAAATCACCCCTCCACTTT
TRBJ1-1,many,-,TRBV28,CASSIQENTEAFF,TGTGCCAGCAGTATTCAGGAGAACACTGAAGCTTTCTTT
TRBJ1-1,many,-,TRBV3-1,CASSQGQGRMNTEAFF,TGTGCCAGCAGCCAAGGGCAGGGGCGGATGAACACTGAAGCTTTCTTT
TRBJ1-6,medium-sized,-,TRBV9,CASSGEGRSPLHF,TGTGCCAGCAGCGGAGAGGGTCGATCACCCCTCCACTTT
TRBJ2-7,many,TRBD1,TRBV18,CASSPRTGEEQYF,TGTGCCAGCTCACCACGGACAGGGGAAGAGCAGTACTTC
TRBJ2-7,few,-,TRBV9,CASSVAEGSSSYEQYF,TGTGCCAGCAGCGTAGCTGAAGGGAGTAGCTCCTACGAGCAGTACTTC
TRBJ2-2,-,TRBD2,TRBV10-3,CAISEGLANTGELFF,TGTGCCATCAGTGAGGGACTAGCGAACACCGGGGAGCTGTTTTTT
TRBJ2-1,few,TRBD2,TRBV20-1,CSAGRDFYNEQFF,TGCAGTGCTGGGAGGGACTTCTACAATGAGCAGTTCTTC
TRBJ2-7,-,-,TRBV6-1,CASNSQGPYEQYF,TGTGCCAGCAATAGCCAGGGACCCTACGAGCAGTACTTC
TRBJ1-4,-,-,TRBV28,CASSPGRGFLEKLFF,TGTGCCAGCAGTCCGGGACGGGGCTTCTTGGAAAAACTGTTTTTT
TRBJ1-5,-,TRBD1,TRBV10-2,CASSDMTGGSGNQPQHF,TGCGCCAGCAGTGATATGACAGGGGGCAGCGGCAATCAGCCCCAGCATTTT
TRBJ1-1,-,-,TRBV30,CAKRANTEAFF,TGTGCCAAGCGAGCGAACACTGAAGCTTTCTTT